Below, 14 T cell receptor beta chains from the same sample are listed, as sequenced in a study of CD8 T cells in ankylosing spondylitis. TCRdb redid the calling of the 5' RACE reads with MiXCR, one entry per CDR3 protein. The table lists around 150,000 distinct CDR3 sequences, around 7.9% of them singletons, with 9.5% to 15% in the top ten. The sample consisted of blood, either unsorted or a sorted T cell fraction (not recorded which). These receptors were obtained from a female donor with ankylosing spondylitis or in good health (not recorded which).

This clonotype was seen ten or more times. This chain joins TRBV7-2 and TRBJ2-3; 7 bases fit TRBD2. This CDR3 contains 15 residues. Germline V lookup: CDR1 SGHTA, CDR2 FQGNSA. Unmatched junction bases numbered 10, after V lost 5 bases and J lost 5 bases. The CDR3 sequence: CASSLTSLPRDTQYF. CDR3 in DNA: TGTGCCAGCAGCCTGACTAGCCTCCCAAGAGATACGCAGTATTTT.

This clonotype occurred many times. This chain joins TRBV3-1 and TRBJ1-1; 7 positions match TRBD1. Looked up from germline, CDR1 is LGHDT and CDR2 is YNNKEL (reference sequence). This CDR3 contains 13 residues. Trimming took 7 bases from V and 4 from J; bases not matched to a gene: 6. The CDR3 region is CASTRAGGTEAFF. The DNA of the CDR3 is TGTGCCAGCACACGGGCAGGGGGCACTGAAGCTTTCTTT.

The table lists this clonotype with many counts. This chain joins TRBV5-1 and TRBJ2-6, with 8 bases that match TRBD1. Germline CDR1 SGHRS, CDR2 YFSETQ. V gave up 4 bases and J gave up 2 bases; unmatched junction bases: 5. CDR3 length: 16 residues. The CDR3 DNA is TGCGCCAGCAGCCCGACAGGGGAAACTGGGGCCAACGTCCTGACTTTC. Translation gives CASSPTGETGANVLTF.

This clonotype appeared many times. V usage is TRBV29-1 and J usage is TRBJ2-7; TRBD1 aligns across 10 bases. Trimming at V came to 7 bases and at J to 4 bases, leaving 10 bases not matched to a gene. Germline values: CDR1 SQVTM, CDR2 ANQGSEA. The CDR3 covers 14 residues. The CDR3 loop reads CSASPGTGEYEQYF. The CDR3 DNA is TGCAGCGCCTCGCCCGGGACAGGGGAATACGAGCAGTACTTC.

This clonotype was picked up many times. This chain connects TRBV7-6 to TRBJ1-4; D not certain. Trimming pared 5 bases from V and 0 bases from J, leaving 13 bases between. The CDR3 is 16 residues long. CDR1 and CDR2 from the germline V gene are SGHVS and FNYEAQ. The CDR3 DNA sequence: TGTGCCAGCAGCGATAGTCAAAAAGCAACTAATGAAAAACTGTTTTTT. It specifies CASSDSQKATNEKLFF. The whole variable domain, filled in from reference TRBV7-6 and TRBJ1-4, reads GAGVSQSPRYKVTKRGQDVALRCDPISGHVSLYWYRQALGQGPEFLTYFNYEAQQDKSGLPNDRFSAERPEGSISTLTIQRTEQRDSAMYRCASSDSQKATNEKLFFGSGTQLSVL.

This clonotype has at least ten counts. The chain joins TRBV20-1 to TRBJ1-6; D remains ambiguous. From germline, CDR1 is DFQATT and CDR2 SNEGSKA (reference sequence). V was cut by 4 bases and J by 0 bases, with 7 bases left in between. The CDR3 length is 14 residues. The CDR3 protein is CSATLGSYNSPLHF. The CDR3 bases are TGCAGTGCTACCCTAGGCTCCTATAATTCACCCCTCCACTTT.

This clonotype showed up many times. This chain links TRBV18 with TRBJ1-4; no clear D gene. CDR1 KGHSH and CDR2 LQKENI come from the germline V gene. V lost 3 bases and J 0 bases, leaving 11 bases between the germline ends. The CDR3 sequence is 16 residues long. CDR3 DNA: TGTGCCAGCTCACCTGACAACACGGCAACTAATGAAAAACTGTTTTTT. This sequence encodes CASSPDNTATNEKLFF.

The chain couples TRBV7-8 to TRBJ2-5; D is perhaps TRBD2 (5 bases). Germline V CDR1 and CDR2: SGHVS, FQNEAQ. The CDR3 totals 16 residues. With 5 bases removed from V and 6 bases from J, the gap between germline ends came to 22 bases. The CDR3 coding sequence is TGTGCCAGCAGCCTCCTTTTCGGAGGTCCGACGAAGACCCAGTACTTC. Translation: CASSLLFGGPTKTQYF.

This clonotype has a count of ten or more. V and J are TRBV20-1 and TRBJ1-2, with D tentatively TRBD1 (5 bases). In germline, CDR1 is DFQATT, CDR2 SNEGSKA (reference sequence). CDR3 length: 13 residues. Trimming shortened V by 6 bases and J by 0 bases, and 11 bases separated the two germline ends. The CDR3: CSARDGANYGYTF. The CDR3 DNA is TGCAGTGCGAGGGACGGAGCTAACTATGGCTACACCTTC.

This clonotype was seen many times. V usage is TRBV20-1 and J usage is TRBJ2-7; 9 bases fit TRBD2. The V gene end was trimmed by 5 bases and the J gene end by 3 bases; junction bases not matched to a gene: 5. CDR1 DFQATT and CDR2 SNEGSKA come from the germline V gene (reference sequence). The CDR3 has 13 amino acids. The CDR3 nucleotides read TGCAGTGCTCCTCTAGCGGGGCACTACGAGCAGTACTTC. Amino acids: CSAPLAGHYEQYF.

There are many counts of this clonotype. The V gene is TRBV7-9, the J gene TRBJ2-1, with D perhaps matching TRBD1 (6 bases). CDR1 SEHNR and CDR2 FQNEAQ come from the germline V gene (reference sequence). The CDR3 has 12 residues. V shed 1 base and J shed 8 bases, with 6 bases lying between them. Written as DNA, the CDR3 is TGTGCCAGCAGCTTAGGGGGGCATGAGCAGTTCTTC. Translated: CASSLGGHEQFF.

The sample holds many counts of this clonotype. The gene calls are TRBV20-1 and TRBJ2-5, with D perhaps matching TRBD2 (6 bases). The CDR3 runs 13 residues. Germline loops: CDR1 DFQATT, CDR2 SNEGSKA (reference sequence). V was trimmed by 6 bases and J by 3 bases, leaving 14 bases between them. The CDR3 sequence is CSAYREKEETQYF. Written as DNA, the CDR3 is TGCAGTGCATACCGGGAGAAAGAAGAGACCCAGTACTTC.

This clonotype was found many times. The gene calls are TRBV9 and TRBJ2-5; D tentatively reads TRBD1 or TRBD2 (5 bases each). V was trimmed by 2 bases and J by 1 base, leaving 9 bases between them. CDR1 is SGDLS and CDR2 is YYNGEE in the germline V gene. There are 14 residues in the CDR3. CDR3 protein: CASSVGTAQETQYF. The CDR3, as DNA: TGTGCCAGCAGCGTGGGGACGGCCCAAGAGACCCAGTACTTC.

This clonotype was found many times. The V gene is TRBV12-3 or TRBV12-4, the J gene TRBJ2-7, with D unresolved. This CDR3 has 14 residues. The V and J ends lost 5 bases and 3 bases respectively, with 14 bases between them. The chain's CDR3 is CASSPPRLRYEQYF. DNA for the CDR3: TGTGCCAGCAGTCCCCCGAGACTCCGCTACGAGCAGTACTTC.